This TCR beta chain was captured in a study of blood T cell repertoires in COVID-19 (TCRdb year 2020). With regard to the full study: Samples from collaborators originated in the United States, Italy and Spain and spanned both the acute and convalescent phases of COVID-19. HLA class I and class II types, where available, came from metadata supplied by the sample provider rather than from assay-based typing. Nearly every sample came with metadata listing a de-identified subject ID, COVID-19 status, age in years and sex. Samples were obtained from the ongoing ImmuneRACE study (first 160 participants) and from some 1,200 subjects provided by 6 global collaborators. The prospective study material was composed of cDNA or gDNA derived from T cells, B-cell-depleted T cells, or PBMCs. The repertoires were made available in a free public database intended to serve as a resource for research on the immune response to SARS-CoV-2. The dataset comprised deeply sampled blood TCRbeta repertoires from subjects exposed to, actively infected with, or recovered from COVID-19. What the authors observed across the whole study: The quantity of clinical and demographic metadata differed by source and by participant and was supplied without curation.

The immunoSEQ Assay, a bias-controlled multiplex PCR, was used to amplify TCRbeta CDR3 regions from genomic DNA. The paper's processing steps were these. The number of nucleated cells in each sample was estimated from the amplification of reference gene primers within the assay. Sequence reads were collapsed and filtered to measure the absolute abundance of every unique TCRbeta CDR3 rearrangement. Productive Simpson clonality was computed per sample as the square root of Simpson's diversity index over productive rearrangements. Drawn from immuneACCESS, this table holds only the in-frame rearrangements with V and J called that TCRdb kept. Clones are partly lost; checked studies trace under half to an unresolved V gene and leave the rest unexplained. V and J calls and clone size are copied from that table; D and trimming were computed from the DNA. The sample has 250,000 to 400,000 clones on record, about 91% of them singletons. 1.5% to 2% of the sample is held by the ten biggest clonotypes.

Notes on this clone: Its antigen target is currently unknown. No qualities accompany the bases; no much larger clone lies one base away.

One collaborating source in Seattle enrolled patients while the patients were actively infected and followed the patients over time throughout the course of disease. Collaborating institutions collected whole blood in K2EDTA tubes following their own protocols. For TCRbeta analysis, collaborators shipped samples as frozen whole blood, isolated PBMCs, or DNA extracted from either of those sample types. The germline V gene provides CDR1 SGHNT and CDR2 YENEEA. The junction carries 8 bases between V and J, which are trimmed by 0 bases and 0 bases respectively. The CDR3 spans 15 residues, from the cysteine through the phenylalanine. Of all the DNA, just the CDR3 is kept, 45 bases in frame from base 1.

Recombination connected TRBV11-3 to TRBJ1-1, with TRBD1 tentatively as D gene (5 bases match). Sequencing was performed on peripheral blood. The TCR was taken from a woman younger than 45 with COVID-19, enrolled during active disease. Here is the DNA: TGTGCCAGCAGCTTAGAGGCAGGGATGAACACTGAAGCTTTCTTT. The encoded protein is CASSLEAGMNTEAFF.